These T cell receptor beta chains were read from a single sample in a study of cytomegalovirus exposure and HLA in healthy donors. Repertoires were generated with immunoSEQ multiplex PCR, while TCRdb's copy carries only in-frame clones and drops some. The sample includes about 120,000 clones, approximately 74% of them seen just once. The specimen was PBMCs. The receptors were sampled from a woman aged 40-49 years in good health and CMV-seropositive. Each CDR3 is given with its conserved first and last residue. D genes are given only for firm matches. Size is stated for part of the rows, as once, few or many counts, or as a class when the clone is expanded.

CDR3 DNA	CDR3 protein	CDR3 length	clone size	J gene	V gene	D gene
TGTGCCAGCAGTTCCAGCGGGGGGGCCGGAGATACGCAGTATTTT	CASSSSGGAGDTQYF	15	NA	TRBJ2-3	TRBV5-4	TRBD2
TGCGCCAGCAGCTACCGTTCTACAGACCAAAGCACCTACGAGCAGTACTTC	CASSYRSTDQSTYEQYF	17	NA	TRBJ2-7	TRBV5-1	NA
TGCGCCAGCAGCCAACCGGGACAGGGGTTCTACGAGCAGTACTTC	CASSQPGQGFYEQYF	15	NA	TRBJ2-7	TRBV5-1	TRBD1
TGTGCCAGCAGCTTATCCAGGGCGTCCTACGAGCAGTACTTC	CASSLSRASYEQYF	14	once	TRBJ2-7	TRBV7-2	NA
TGTGCCAGTAGTCGGGCTAGCGGACCCGTAAAACACGGGGAGCTGTTTTTT	CASSRASGPVKHGELFF	17	few	TRBJ2-2	TRBV19	TRBD2
TGTGCCAGCAGCTTAGATAGGCCGGGGGGCCTAACAGATACGCAGTATTTT	CASSLDRPGGLTDTQYF	17	NA	TRBJ2-3	TRBV11-2	NA
TGTGCCAGCAGCAGAGGGACAGGGGAGGGCTACACCTTC	CASSRGTGEGYTF	13	NA	TRBJ1-2	TRBV7-8	TRBD1
TGTGCCAGCAGTTACTCGAAGGGGGCGGGTGGAAACACCATATATTTT	CASSYSKGAGGNTIYF	16	NA	TRBJ1-3	TRBV6-5	TRBD1
TGTGCCAGCAGCCCCCGGGGAGGGGTTAGGGGCTACACCTTC	CASSPRGGVRGYTF	14	NA	TRBJ1-2	TRBV7-3	NA
TGCGCCAGCAGCTTCCAGGGGGACGAGCAGTACTTC	CASSFQGDEQYF	12	NA	TRBJ2-7	TRBV5-1	TRBD1
TGTGCCAGCAGCCCTAGCATACCTAGCGGGAGTAGGGAGACCCAGTACTTC	CASSPSIPSGSRETQYF	17	NA	TRBJ2-5	TRBV7-8	TRBD2
TGTGCCAGCAGCCAAGATGGGACTAGCGGCGATCATAGCACAGATACGCAGTATTTT	CASSQDGTSGDHSTDTQYF	19	NA	TRBJ2-3	TRBV4-2	TRBD2
TGTGCCAGCGTACCCCGAGGGACAAAAAGGAGATCGGCTTTCTTT	CASVPRGTKRRSAFF	15	NA	TRBJ1-1	TRBV6-5	NA
TGCGCCAGCAGCCCCGGAGTCATGTGGGGGGAGTACCAAGAGACCCAGTACTTC	CASSPGVMWGEYQETQYF	18	NA	TRBJ2-5	TRBV5-1	NA
TGTGCCATCAGTGATCTACAGGGGGTAGTGACAGATACGCAGTATTTT	CAISDLQGVVTDTQYF	16	NA	TRBJ2-3	TRBV10-3	TRBD1
TGTGCCAGCGGGCAGGATTACTCTGGAAACACCATATATTTT	CASGQDYSGNTIYF	14	few	TRBJ1-3	TRBV9	NA
TGTGCCAGCAGCTTTTCCAGGGCAGAAGCTTTCTTT	CASSFSRAEAFF	12	NA	TRBJ1-1	TRBV4-2	NA
TGCGCCAGCAGAGCCAGGAGGGAGAACACCGGGGAGCTGTTTTTT	CASRARRENTGELFF	15	NA	TRBJ2-2	TRBV10-1	NA
TGTGCCAGCAGCCCAGACAGGGGAAAGGGGCAGCCCCAGCATTTT	CASSPDRGKGQPQHF	15	NA	TRBJ1-5	TRBV2	TRBD1
TGTGCCAGCAGTGCGACAGGTCAGGGCTTTAATTCACCCCTCCACTTT	CASSATGQGFNSPLHF	16	few	TRBJ1-6	TRBV2	NA
TGTGCCAGCAGCTTAGCCAACAGGGGGAACACTGAAGCTTTCTTT	CASSLANRGNTEAFF	15	NA	TRBJ1-1	TRBV11-3	TRBD1
TGTGCCTGGAGTTCGGACATAGAGAACACTGAAGCTTTCTTT	CAWSSDIENTEAFF	14	NA	TRBJ1-1	TRBV30	NA
TGCAGTGCTAGGACAGGGTATGGCTACACCTTC	CSARTGYGYTF	11	NA	TRBJ1-2	TRBV20-1	TRBD1
TGTGCCAGCACCTGGGACAGGGAGGATCAGCCCCAGCATTTT	CASTWDREDQPQHF	14	NA	TRBJ1-5	TRBV6-1	TRBD1
TGCAGCGTTGAAAAGGGGGCAACTGGAAACACCATATATTTT	CSVEKGATGNTIYF	14	NA	TRBJ1-3	TRBV29-1	TRBD1
TGTGCCATCAGTGGCGGGGGGGCTCTGAACACTGAAGCTTTCTTT	CAISGGGALNTEAFF	15	NA	TRBJ1-1	TRBV10-3	NA
TGTGCCAGCAGTACCTCTAGCGGGCCGGCCTACGAGCAGTACTTC	CASSTSSGPAYEQYF	15	once	TRBJ2-7	TRBV28	TRBD2
TGCGCCAGCACCACAGGATGGCTAGCGGAAGGTCACGAGCAGTACTTC	CASTTGWLAEGHEQYF	16	NA	TRBJ2-7	TRBV5-1	TRBD2